This TCR beta chain was captured in a study of blood T cell repertoires in COVID-19. Some clones are missing from TCRdb's copy, which holds only in-frame ones; the method was immunoSEQ multiplex PCR. This table has more than 150,000 clones, more than 60% appearing once. J gave up 7 bases and V 4 bases, and 9 bases lay outside the gene matches. CDR1 is SGHTS, CDR2 YDEGEE, per germline. CDR3 length: 16 residues. This clone was recorded a few times. The TCR was taken from a man aged 50-60 years who had recovered from COVID-19. The J gene is TRBJ1-6, the V gene TRBV5-8, with 9 bases matching TRBD1. Sequenced sample: peripheral blood. The CDR3 DNA reads TGTGCCAGCAGCCTTACAGGGGGCGCTTGGAATTCACCCCTCCACTTT. Translating gives CASSLTGGAWNSPLHF. The whole variable domain, filled in from reference TRBV5-8 and TRBJ1-6, reads EAGVTQSPTHLIKTRGQQATLRCSPISGHTSVYWYQQALGLGLQFLLWYDEGEERNRGNFPPRFSGRQFPNYSSELNVNALELEDSALYLCASSLTGGAWNSPLHFGNGTRLTVT.